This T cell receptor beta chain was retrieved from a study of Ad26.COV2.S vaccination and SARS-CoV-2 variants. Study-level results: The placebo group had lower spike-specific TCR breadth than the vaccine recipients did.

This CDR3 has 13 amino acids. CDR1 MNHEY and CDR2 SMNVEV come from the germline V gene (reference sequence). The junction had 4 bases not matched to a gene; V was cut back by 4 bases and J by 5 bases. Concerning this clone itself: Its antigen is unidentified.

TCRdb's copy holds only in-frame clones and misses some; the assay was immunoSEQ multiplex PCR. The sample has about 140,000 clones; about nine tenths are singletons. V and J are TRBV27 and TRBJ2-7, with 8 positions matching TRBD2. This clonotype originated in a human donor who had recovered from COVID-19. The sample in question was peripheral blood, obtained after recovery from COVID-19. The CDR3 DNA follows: TGTGCCAGCAGTTCGACTAGCGTGAACGAGCAGTACTTC. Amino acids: CASSSTSVNEQYF.